One and the same sample provided the 12 T cell receptor beta chains below, sequenced in a study of cytomegalovirus exposure and HLA in healthy donors. The PCR made use of 60 Vbeta and 13 Jbeta primers. This table comes from immunoSEQ multiplex PCR, and its TCRdb copy is limited to in-frame clones, with some not included. The sample carries 100,000 to 150,000 clones, 70% to 90% recorded once. Material for sequencing was PBMCs. The receptor source for this set is a woman aged 40 to 50 in good health and CMV-seropositive.

The chain employs TRBV7-9 and TRBJ2-1; 8 bases agree with TRBD1. Germline CDR1 and CDR2: SEHNR and FQNEAQ (reference sequence). V shed 6 bases, J shed 7 bases, and the junction held 17 bases outside the gene matches. This CDR3 has 17 residues. CDR3 loop: CASRHRFDRGPLNEQFF. Written as DNA, the CDR3 is TGTGCCAGCAGACATCGGTTTGACAGGGGCCCTCTGAATGAGCAGTTCTTC.

V usage is TRBV11-3 and J usage is TRBJ2-1; 7 nucleotides match TRBD2. J lost 6 bases, V lost 4 bases, and 9 bases had no gene match. CDR3 length: 15 residues. Germline CDR1 SGHNT, CDR2 YENEEA. For the CDR3, the DNA is TGTGCCAGCAGCTCCGGACTAGGCGCCGCCAATGAGCAGTTCTTC. It translates to CASSSGLGAANEQFF.

J is TRBJ2-1 and V is TRBV19; 7 bases line up with TRBD2. This CDR3 spans 14 amino acids. CDR1 is LNHDA and CDR2 is SQIVND in the germline V gene (reference sequence). After removal of 3 bases from V and 7 bases from J, the junction contained 6 bases not matched to a gene. Here the CDR3 DNA reads TGTGCCAGTAGTATCCCCTGGGGGGGAAATGAGCAGTTCTTC. This translates into CASSIPWGGNEQFF.

The chain uses TRBV28 and TRBJ2-7; 10 bases align to TRBD1. The germline V gene encodes CDR1 MDHEN and CDR2 SYDVKM. The CDR3 has 17 amino acids. V lost 4 bases to trimming and J lost 5 bases; unmatched junction nucleotides: 14. The CDR3 DNA is TGTGCCAGCAGTTCCATCGCCCCGGACAGGGGGTACGACGAGCAGTACTTC. It translates to CASSSIAPDRGYDEQYF.

The genes are TRBV2 and TRBJ1-5; D is perhaps TRBD1 (6 bases). The V gene's germline CDR1 is SNHLY and CDR2 FYNNEI. This CDR3 has 14 residues. The germline V and J ends were trimmed by 3 bases and 9 bases, with 15 bases remaining between them. The CDR3 sequence: CASSEAGGGGPQHF. CDR3 nucleotides: TGTGCCAGCAGTGAGGCGGGGGGCGGGGGGCCCCAGCATTTT.

The chain is built from TRBV28 and TRBJ1-1, with D perhaps TRBD1 (5 bases). The V and J ends lost 11 bases and 3 bases respectively, with 22 bases between them. The CDR3 extends over 15 amino acids. CDR1 is MDHEN and CDR2 is SYDVKM in the germline V gene. The CDR3 DNA sequence: TGTGCCTCATGGGACTTTGGGGGTAGGTACACTGAAGCTTTCTTT. It specifies CASWDFGGRYTEAFF.

The chain links TRBV18 to TRBJ2-1; D may be TRBD2 (5 bases). Germline V lookup: CDR1 KGHSH, CDR2 LQKENI. The CDR3 covers 18 residues. V was cut by 3 bases and J by 0 bases, with 18 bases left in between. CDR3 in DNA: TGTGCCAGCTCACCCTTCCAGACGGCGGGCAGCTCCTACAATGAGCAGTTCTTC. Its protein product is CASSPFQTAGSSYNEQFF.

This clone was counted only a few times. This sequence joins TRBV10-1 and TRBJ2-3; TRBD2 is a possible D gene (5 bases). Germline CDR1 WNHNN, CDR2 SYGVQD (reference sequence). The CDR3 contains 17 residues. V lost 0 bases, J lost 2 bases, and 15 bases lay in between. CDR3 bases: TGCGCCAGCAGTGAGTCTCGGGATAGCGTCCTCACAGATACGCAGTATTTT. Its protein product is CASSESRDSVLTDTQYF.

This chain joins TRBV5-4 and TRBJ1-2; D gene unclear. The CDR3 runs 13 residues. V lost 1 base and J 5 bases, leaving 9 bases between the germline ends. Germline-derived CDR1 and CDR2 are SGHNT and YYREEE (reference sequence). The DNA of the CDR3 is TGTGCCAGCAGCTTGCTACGGGGATATGGCTACACCTTC. Translation: CASSLLRGYGYTF.

This chain links TRBV9 with TRBJ1-1; maybe TRBD1 (5 bases). V dropped 3 bases and J dropped 5 bases, with 14 bases sitting between them. CDR1 is SGDLS, CDR2 YYNGEE, per germline. The CDR3 is 14 residues long. CDR3 nucleotide sequence: TGTGCCAGCAGCGCGACTGGGGGGTCTACTGAAGCTTTCTTT. It yields the protein CASSATGGSTEAFF.

V usage is TRBV11-1 and J usage is TRBJ1-1; 9 bases fit TRBD1. Trimming at V came to 2 bases and at J to 8 bases, leaving 6 bases not matched to a gene. This CDR3 is built from 14 residues. Germline V gene sequence: CDR1 SGHAT, CDR2 FQDESV (reference sequence). DNA of the CDR3: TGTGCCAGCAGCTTACACAGACAGGGGGGAGAAGCTTTCTTT. Protein sequence: CASSLHRQGGEAFF.

The CDR3: CASSPQGTDTQYF. The CDR3, as DNA: TGTGCCAGCAGCCCCCAGGGAACAGATACGCAGTATTTT. V gene TRBV11-3 combines with J gene TRBJ2-3, with D perhaps matching TRBD1 (5 bases). The CDR3 is 13 residues long. CDR1 is SGHNT and CDR2 is YENEEA in the germline V gene. V lost 5 bases to trimming and J lost 3 bases, with 9 bases between them.